This T cell receptor beta chain was captured in a study of CD8 T cells in ankylosing spondylitis. Study outcomes and limitations: Clones linked with disease were CD8+ and fairly uncommon in the peripheral blood.

TCRdb ran MiXCR on the 5' RACE reads and lists one entry per CDR3 protein. The sample holds about 160,000 distinct CDR3 sequences, under 45% seen once. This clonotype appeared a few times. Its antigen is unknown. The receptor's source is a male donor with ankylosing spondylitis. The sample comprised synovial fluid, either unsorted or a sorted T cell fraction (not recorded which).

The CDR3 reads CATEDKYSYEQYF. CDR3 nucleotide sequence: TGTGCCACCGAGGACAAATACTCCTACGAGCAGTACTTC. The chain combines TRBV24-1 with TRBJ2-7; TRBD1 is a possible D gene (5 bases). Germline V CDR1 and CDR2: KGHDR, SFDVKD. Trimming removed 9 bases at V and 0 bases at J, with 11 bases between. The CDR3 is made up of 13 amino acids.